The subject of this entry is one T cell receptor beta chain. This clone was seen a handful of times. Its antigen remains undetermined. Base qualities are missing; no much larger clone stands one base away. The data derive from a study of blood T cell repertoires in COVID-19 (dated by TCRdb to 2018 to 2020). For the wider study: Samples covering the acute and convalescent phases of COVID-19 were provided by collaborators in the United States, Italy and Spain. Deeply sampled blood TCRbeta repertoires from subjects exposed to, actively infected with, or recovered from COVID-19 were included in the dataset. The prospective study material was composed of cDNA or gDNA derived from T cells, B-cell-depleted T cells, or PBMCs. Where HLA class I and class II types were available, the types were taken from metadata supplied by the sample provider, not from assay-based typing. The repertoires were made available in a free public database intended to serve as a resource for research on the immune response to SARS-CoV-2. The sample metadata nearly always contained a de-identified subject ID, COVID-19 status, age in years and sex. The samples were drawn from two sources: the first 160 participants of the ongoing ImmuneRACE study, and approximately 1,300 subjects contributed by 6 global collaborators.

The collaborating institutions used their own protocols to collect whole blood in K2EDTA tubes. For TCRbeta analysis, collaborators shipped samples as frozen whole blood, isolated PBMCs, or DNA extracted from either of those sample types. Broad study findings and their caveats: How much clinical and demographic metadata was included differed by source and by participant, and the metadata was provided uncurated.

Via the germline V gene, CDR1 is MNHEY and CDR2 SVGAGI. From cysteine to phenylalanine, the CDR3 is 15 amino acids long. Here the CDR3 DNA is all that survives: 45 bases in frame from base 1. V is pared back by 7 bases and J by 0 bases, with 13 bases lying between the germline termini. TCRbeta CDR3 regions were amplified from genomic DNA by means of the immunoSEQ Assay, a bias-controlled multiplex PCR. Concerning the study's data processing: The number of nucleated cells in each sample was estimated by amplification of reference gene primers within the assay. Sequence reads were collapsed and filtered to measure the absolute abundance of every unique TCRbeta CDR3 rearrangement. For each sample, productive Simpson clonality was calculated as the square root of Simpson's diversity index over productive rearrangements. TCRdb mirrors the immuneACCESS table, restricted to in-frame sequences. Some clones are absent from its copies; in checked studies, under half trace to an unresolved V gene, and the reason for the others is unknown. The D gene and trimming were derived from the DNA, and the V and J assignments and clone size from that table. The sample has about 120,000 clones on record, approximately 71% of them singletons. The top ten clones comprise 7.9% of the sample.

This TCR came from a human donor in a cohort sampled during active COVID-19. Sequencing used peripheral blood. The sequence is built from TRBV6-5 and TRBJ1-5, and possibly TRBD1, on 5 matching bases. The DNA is TGTGCCAGCATGGACAATTCTTATAGCAATCAGCCCCAGCATTTT. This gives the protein CASMDNSYSNQPQHF.